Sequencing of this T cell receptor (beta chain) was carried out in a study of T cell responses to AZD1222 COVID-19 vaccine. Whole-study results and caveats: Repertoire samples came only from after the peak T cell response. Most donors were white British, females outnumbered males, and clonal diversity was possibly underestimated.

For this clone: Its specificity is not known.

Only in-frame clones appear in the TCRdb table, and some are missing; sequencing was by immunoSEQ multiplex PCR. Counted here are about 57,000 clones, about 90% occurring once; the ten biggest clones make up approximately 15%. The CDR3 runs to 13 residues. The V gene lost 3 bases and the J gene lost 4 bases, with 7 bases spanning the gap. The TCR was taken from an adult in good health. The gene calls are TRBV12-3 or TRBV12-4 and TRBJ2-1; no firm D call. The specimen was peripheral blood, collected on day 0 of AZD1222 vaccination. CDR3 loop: CASSLGLYNEQFF. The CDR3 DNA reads TGTGCCAGCAGTTTGGGCCTATACAATGAGCAGTTCTTC.